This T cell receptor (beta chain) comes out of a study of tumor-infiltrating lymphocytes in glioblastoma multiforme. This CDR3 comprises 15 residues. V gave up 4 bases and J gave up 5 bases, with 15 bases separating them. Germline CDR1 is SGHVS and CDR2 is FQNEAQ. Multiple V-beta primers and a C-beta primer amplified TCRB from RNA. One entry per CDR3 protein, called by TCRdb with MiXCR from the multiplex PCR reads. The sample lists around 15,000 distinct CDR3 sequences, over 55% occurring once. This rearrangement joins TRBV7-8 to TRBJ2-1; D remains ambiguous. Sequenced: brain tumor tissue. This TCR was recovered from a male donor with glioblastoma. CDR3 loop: CASSSRWQENNEQFF. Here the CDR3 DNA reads TGTGCCAGCAGCTCCCGGTGGCAAGAAAACAATGAGCAGTTCTTC.